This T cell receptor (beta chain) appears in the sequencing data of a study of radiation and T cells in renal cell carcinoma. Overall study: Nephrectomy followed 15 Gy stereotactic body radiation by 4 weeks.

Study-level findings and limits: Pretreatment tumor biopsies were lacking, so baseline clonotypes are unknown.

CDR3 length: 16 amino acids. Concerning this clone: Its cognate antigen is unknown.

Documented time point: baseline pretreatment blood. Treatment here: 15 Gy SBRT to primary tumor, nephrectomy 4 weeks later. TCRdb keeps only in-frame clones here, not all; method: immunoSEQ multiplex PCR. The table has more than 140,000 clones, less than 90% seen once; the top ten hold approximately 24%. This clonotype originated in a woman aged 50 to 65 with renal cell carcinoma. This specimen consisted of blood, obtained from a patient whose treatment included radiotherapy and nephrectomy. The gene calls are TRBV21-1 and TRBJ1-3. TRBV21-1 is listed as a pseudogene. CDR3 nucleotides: TGTGCCAGCAGCAACGGGACGGACAACTCTGGAAACACCATATATTTT. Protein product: CASSNGTDNSGNTIYF.